The rows below give T cell receptor beta chains drawn from one sample of a study of T-cell memory formation after mild COVID-19. TCRdb re-derived calls from the 5' RACE reads in MiXCR, one entry per CDR3 protein. In the table there are 300,000 to 400,000 distinct CDR3 sequences, approximately 16% of which are singletons. The sample consisted of PBMCs or a T cell subset sorted from them (not recorded which). The receptor set was obtained from a young man who had mild COVID-19 (a few samples of this study predate the infection). Cell type and time point are not known. The CDR3 runs from the conserved cysteine through the conserved F or W. A D gene is named only where the DNA matches it firmly. Expanded clones are given a class, and other clones once, few, many or no size at all.

j_call clone_size d_call v_call cdr3_aa cdr3_nt
TRBJ1-6 once TRBD1 TRBV5-1 CASSPTQGGDPPLHF TGCGCCAGCAGCCCAACCCAGGGGGGGGATCCACCCCTCCACTTT
TRBJ2-6 . . TRBV12-3/TRBV12-4 CASNPKGSGANVLTF TGTGCCAGCAACCCCAAGGGCTCTGGGGCCAACGTCCTGACTTTC
TRBJ2-3 few TRBD1 TRBV12-3/TRBV12-4 CASSSDRGRDTQYF TGTGCCAGCAGTTCGGACAGGGGGCGCGATACGCAGTATTTT
TRBJ2-2 many TRBD2 TRBV27 CASRKIAGGPGGELFF TGTGCCAGCAGGAAGATAGCGGGGGGACCCGGTGGGGAGCTGTTTTTT
TRBJ2-3 . . TRBV6-5 CASSYSSWGSTDTQYF TGTGCCAGCAGTTACTCTAGTTGGGGTAGCACAGATACGCAGTATTTT
TRBJ1-3 . . TRBV7-2 CASSAFGRTGNTIYF TGTGCCAGCAGCGCATTCGGGAGGACAGGAAACACCATATATTTT
TRBJ2-3 . TRBD2 TRBV20-1 CSASTSGYTDTQYF TGCAGTGCTAGCACTAGCGGCTACACAGATACGCAGTATTTT
TRBJ2-1 . . TRBV30 CAWSWGNEQFF TGTGCCTGGAGCTGGGGCAATGAGCAGTTCTTC
TRBJ2-5 few TRBD2 TRBV7-2 CASSRRLAVGETQYF TGTGCCAGCAGCAGACGACTAGCGGTGGGAGAGACCCAGTACTTC
TRBJ2-3 many TRBD2 TRBV11-2 CASSLLGGGPDTQYF TGTGCCAGCAGCCTGTTGGGCGGGGGGCCAGATACGCAGTATTTT
TRBJ2-7 . TRBD2 TRBV20-1 CSARGLGLAGTHEQYF TGCAGTGCTAGAGGGCTCGGACTAGCGGGGACCCACGAGCAGTACTTC
TRBJ2-3 few TRBD2 TRBV28 CASSLLLTSGGAGDTQYF TGTGCCAGCAGCTTGCTGCTGACTAGCGGGGGGGCCGGAGATACGCAGTATTTT
TRBJ2-3 few TRBD2 TRBV12-3/TRBV12-4 CASSRNGGALGDTQYF TGTGCCAGCAGCCGAAACGGGGGGGCATTAGGAGATACGCAGTATTTT
TRBJ2-5 once . TRBV7-3 CASSLTGHETQYF TGTGCCAGCAGCTTAACAGGGCACGAGACCCAGTACTTC